The source of this T cell receptor beta chain is a study of shared clonotypes between healthy human individuals. General study findings and limits: The authors sampled blood alone, and tissue repertoires likely differ.

Data came from immunoSEQ multiplex PCR; TCRdb stores just in-frame clones and leaves some out. The sample records approximately 340,000 clones, around four fifths being singletons. Note on this clone: What it binds is unknown.

The CDR3 extends over 15 amino acids. CDR1 and CDR2 (germline): SGHDT, YYEEEE. Losses at the gene ends were 2 bases for V and 4 bases for J; bases not matched to a gene: 8. Input material: memory CD4+ T cells sorted from blood. Subset in this sample: CD45RA-negative fraction. The V and J genes are TRBV5-6 and TRBJ2-5, with 7 bases lining up with TRBD1. The sequence was collected from a man younger than 40 in good health. CDR3 nucleotides: TGTGCCAGCAGCTTAAGTCGGCAGGGGGTAGAGACCCAGTACTTC. This gives the protein CASSLSRQGVETQYF. The complete variable domain, with remaining parts taken from reference TRBV5-6 and TRBJ2-5, reads DAGVTQSPTHLIKTRGQQVTLRCSPKSGHDTVSWYQQALGQGPQFIFQYYEEEERQRGNFPDRFSGHQFPNYSSELNVNALLLGDSALYLCASSLSRQGVETQYFGPGTRLLVL.